The 32 T cell receptor beta chains presented below share a single source sample, sequenced in a study of technical replicates of blood from several donors. Measured with immunoSEQ multiplex PCR; TCRdb has only the in-frame clones, and not every one. Of approximately 94,000 clones detected, almost 97% appear once; the ten largest clones hold approximately 0.37%. The sequencing input was T cells isolated from PBMCs. The receptors were gathered from a human donor in good health.

The chain couples TRBV7-8 to TRBJ2-7; weak D call: TRBD2 (5 bases). In germline, CDR1 is SGHVS, CDR2 FQNEAQ. The CDR3 extends over 12 amino acids. V dropped 3 bases and J dropped 4 bases, with 7 bases sitting between them. Here the CDR3 DNA reads TGTGCCAGCAGCTTGAGGGAATACGAGCAGTACTTC. Protein: CASSLREYEQYF.

This clone is a singleton in its sample. The rearrangement uses TRBV30 and TRBJ1-1; 7 positions match TRBD1. Germline V gene sequence: CDR1 GTSNPN, CDR2 SVGIG (reference sequence). J lost 3 bases, V lost 3 bases, and 4 bases had no gene match. The length of the CDR3 is 13 residues. The CDR3 sequence is CAWRQGIYTEAFF. For the CDR3, the DNA is TGTGCCTGGAGACAGGGGATATACACTGAAGCTTTCTTT.

The chain has TRBV4-3 and TRBJ2-7; tentative D call: TRBD1 (5 bases). V was clipped by 4 bases and J by 7 bases, with 23 bases between them. The V gene's germline CDR1 is LGHNA and CDR2 YSLEER. CDR3 size: 16 residues. The CDR3 spells CASSPRSVGRVEEQYF. For the CDR3, the DNA is TGCGCCAGCAGCCCTAGATCCGTAGGCAGGGTAGAAGAGCAGTACTTC.

CDR3 coding DNA: TGTGTCCTAGGGACAGGGAGGCACAATGAGCAGTTCTTC. Translated: CVLGTGRHNEQFF. The chain combines TRBV15 with TRBJ2-1; 9 nucleotides match TRBD1. The V gene's germline CDR1 is LNHNV and CDR2 YYDKDF (reference sequence). CDR3 length equals 13 residues.

This clone was observed once. CDR3 DNA sequence: TGTGCCAGCAGCCTGGACAGGGTTGCCGGGGAGCTGTTTTTT. Protein product: CASSLDRVAGELFF. This chain uses TRBV7-3 with TRBJ2-2, with 8 bases matching TRBD1. Germline CDR1 and CDR2: SGHTA and FQGTGA. V was pared by 5 bases and J by 6 bases, with 5 bases of the junction left unmatched. The CDR3 totals 14 residues.

The chain links TRBV7-3 to TRBJ2-1, with TRBD2 matching over 9 bases. The CDR3 consists of 16 residues. J was trimmed by 5 bases and V by 5 bases; bases with no gene match: 10. The germline gives CDR1 SGHTA, CDR2 FQGTGA. The DNA of the CDR3 is TGTGCCAGCAGCCCCCTTAGCGGGAGTCTCGACAATGAGCAGTTCTTC. As protein: CASSPLSGSLDNEQFF.

V usage is TRBV19 and J usage is TRBJ2-7; D possibly corresponds to TRBD1 (6 bases). V was pared by 3 bases and J by 2 bases, with 11 bases between. The germline V gene encodes CDR1 LNHDA and CDR2 SQIVND (reference sequence). The CDR3 has 14 amino acids. The CDR3 bases are TGTGCCAGTAGTATGGACAGCGCTACCTACGAGCAGTACTTC. It translates to CASSMDSATYEQYF. Based on the CDR3 plus reference TRBV19 and TRBJ2-7, the full variable domain is DGGITQSPKYLFRKEGQNVTLSCEQNLNHDAMYWYRQDPGQGLRLIYYSQIVNDFQKGDIAEGYSVSREKKESFPLTVTSAQKNPTAFYLCASSMDSATYEQYFGPGTRLTVT.

This chain joins TRBV4-2 and TRBJ1-1; TRBD1 agrees at 7 bases. The germline CDR1 and CDR2 sequences are LGHNA and YNFKEQ. This CDR3 is built from 15 residues. V trimming: 0 bases; J trimming: 0 bases; junction bases outside the gene matches: 1. The CDR3 loop is CASSQEGQLNTEAFF. The CDR3 DNA follows: TGTGCCAGCAGCCAAGAGGGACAGCTGAACACTGAAGCTTTCTTT.

V and J are TRBV9 and TRBJ1-1; no reliable D call. The CDR3 is 14 amino acids. Looked up from germline, CDR1 is SGDLS and CDR2 is YYNGEE. V lost 0 bases and J lost 3, with 9 bases in between. CDR3 loop: CASSVGGGHTEAFF. CDR3 nucleotide sequence: TGTGCCAGCAGCGTAGGTGGAGGCCACACTGAAGCTTTCTTT.

This rearrangement joins TRBV4-1 to TRBJ2-1; the match to TRBD2 covers 7 bases. Germline assignment: CDR1 MGHRA and CDR2 YSYEKL. The CDR3 is made up of 17 amino acids. With 1 base clipped from V and 0 bases from J, the junction kept 6 bases outside the gene matches. The CDR3 loop reads CASSQGGSFFSYNEQFF. The CDR3 nucleotides read TGCGCCAGCAGCCAAGGCGGGAGCTTCTTCTCCTACAATGAGCAGTTCTTC.

This sequence joins TRBV6-5 and TRBJ2-3; 7 bases are a match to TRBD1. The trim removed 3 bases at V and 6 bases at J, leaving 9 bases unmatched. CDR3 length: 15 residues. Per germline, CDR1 MNHEY and CDR2 SVGAGI. The CDR3 spells CASSYTSTGSDTQYF. In DNA form, the CDR3 reads TGTGCCAGCAGTTATACATCGACAGGGAGCGATACGCAGTATTTT.

The CDR3 nucleotides are TGTGCCAGCAGCTTAGTAGGGGATGAGCAGTTCTTC. This translates into CASSLVGDEQFF. The chain joins TRBV7-9 to TRBJ2-1, with a weak D call TRBD1 (5 bases). Trimming left V 1 base short and J 8 bases short, with 6 bases between. CDR3 size: 12 residues. Germline CDR1 and CDR2: SEHNR and FQNEAQ (reference sequence).

The chain has TRBV19 and TRBJ1-5; D uncertain. The germline CDR1 and CDR2 sequences are LNHDA and SQIVND (reference sequence). The ends were cut back, 7 bases at V and 7 bases at J, with 11 bases in the middle. The CDR3 consists of 12 residues. The CDR3 coding sequence is TGTGCCAGTACGAAACTAGGGCAGCCCCAGCATTTT. It specifies CASTKLGQPQHF.

The gene calls are TRBV27 and TRBJ1-2; possibly TRBD1 for D (6 bases). V lost 2 bases and J 3 bases, leaving 13 bases between the germline ends. Germline V gene sequence: CDR1 MNHEY, CDR2 SMNVEV (reference sequence). This CDR3 contains 15 residues. CDR3 residues: CASSLGGGQYYGYTF. CDR3 coding DNA: TGTGCCAGCAGTTTAGGGGGGGGGCAGTACTATGGCTACACCTTC.

This clone was seen once. V gene TRBV2 combines with J gene TRBJ1-2; D gene ambiguous. Germline CDR1 SNHLY, CDR2 FYNNEI. Trimming removed 4 bases from V and 9 bases from J, with 24 bases in between. This CDR3 is built from 16 residues. The DNA of the CDR3 is TGTGCCAGCAGTGTAAGTGTGAGGCCCTCACTGGAAAGCTACACCTTC. This sequence encodes CASSVSVRPSLESYTF.

The gene calls are TRBV5-6 and TRBJ2-5, with D tentatively TRBD1 (5 bases). The ends were cut back, 4 bases at V and 2 bases at J, with 9 bases in the middle. The CDR3 covers 13 residues. Germline V gene lookup returns CDR1 SGHDT and CDR2 YYEEEE. The DNA of the CDR3 is TGTGCCAGCAGCCTCGACAGACAAGAGACCCAGTACTTC. This sequence encodes CASSLDRQETQYF.

V and J are TRBV2 and TRBJ2-4; 7 bases align to TRBD1. The CDR3 runs to 16 residues. CDR1 is SNHLY, CDR2 FYNNEI, per germline. J gave up 4 bases and V 7 bases, and 13 bases lay outside the gene matches. As DNA, the CDR3 is TGTGCCAGCACCACATCCCCACGGGGACAGAAAAACATTCAGTACTTC. Its translation: CASTTSPRGQKNIQYF.

The chain couples TRBV28 to TRBJ2-3; a weak D match, TRBD2 (6 bases). Germline loops: CDR1 MDHEN, CDR2 SYDVKM. This CDR3 has 14 amino acids. Trimming shortened V by 8 bases and J by 0 bases, and 12 bases separated the two germline ends. The DNA for the CDR3 is TGTGCCAGCCTTAGCGGTGCTAGCACAGATACGCAGTATTTT. Amino acid sequence: CASLSGASTDTQYF.

The CDR3 sequence: CASSIASGGEEKLFF. CDR3 DNA sequence: TGTGCCAGTAGTATTGCTTCGGGAGGAGAAGAAAAACTGTTTTTT. The chain employs TRBV19 and TRBJ1-4; D is uncertain. Germline CDR1 and CDR2: LNHDA and SQIVND (reference sequence). CDR3 size: 15 residues. V dropped 3 bases and J dropped 8 bases, with 16 bases sitting between them.

The rearrangement links TRBV28 to TRBJ2-7, with D perhaps matching TRBD2 (6 bases). The CDR3 has 13 amino acids. In germline, CDR1 is MDHEN, CDR2 SYDVKM. Trimming stripped 6 bases from V and 3 bases from J, with 12 bases between. DNA for the CDR3: TGTGCCAGCAGACCCTCTAGCGACTACGAGCAGTACTTC. Its protein is CASRPSSDYEQYF.

V is TRBV27 and J is TRBJ2-1; D call uncertain. The CDR3 loop spans 14 amino acids. Trimming cost V 3 bases and J 2 bases, with 8 bases left between them. Germline CDR1 MNHEY, CDR2 SMNVEV (reference sequence). CDR3 sequence: CASSFAYPYNEQFF. The CDR3 coding sequence is TGTGCCAGCAGTTTTGCGTACCCCTACAATGAGCAGTTCTTC.

The chain links TRBV29-1 to TRBJ1-1; TRBD1 aligns across 9 bases. Trimming took 5 bases from V and 5 from J; bases not matched to a gene: 9. The CDR3 spans 14 residues. Germline CDR1 is SQVTM and CDR2 is ANQGSEA. CDR3 region: CSVHAGQGRTEAFF. The DNA for the CDR3 is TGCAGCGTTCATGCAGGACAGGGGAGGACTGAAGCTTTCTTT.

V and J are TRBV7-9 and TRBJ2-7, with TRBD2 identical over 10 bases. Germline values: CDR1 SEHNR, CDR2 FQNEAQ (reference sequence). The junction had 9 bases not matched to a gene; V was cut back by 1 base and J by 6 bases. This CDR3 region has 16 residues. The CDR3 DNA reads as TGTGCCAGCAGCTTAGGTGCCCTAGCGGGAGTTACCGAGCAGTACTTC. As protein: CASSLGALAGVTEQYF.

The gene calls are TRBV5-1 and TRBJ2-3; possibly TRBD1 for D (5 bases). The V gene's germline CDR1 is SGHRS and CDR2 YFSETQ. This CDR3 region has 15 residues. V was pared by 2 bases and J by 0 bases, with 10 bases between. The CDR3: CASSFDRASTDTQYF. CDR3 bases: TGCGCCAGCAGCTTCGACAGAGCTAGCACAGATACGCAGTATTTT.

The chain joins TRBV13 to TRBJ2-3, with 7 bases identical to TRBD1. The germline V gene has CDR1 PRHDT and CDR2 FYEKMQ (reference sequence). The CDR3 sequence is 16 residues long. The V and J ends lost 5 bases and 2 bases, in that order; junction bases with no gene match: 10. In DNA form, the CDR3 reads TGTGCCAGCAGCCATACCAGGGACAGAGACACAGATACGCAGTATTTT. Protein: CASSHTRDRDTDTQYF. The variable domain in full, with the rest retrieved from reference TRBV13 and TRBJ2-3, is AAGVIQSPRHLIKEKRETATLKCYPIPRHDTVYWYQQGPGQDPQFLISFYEKMQSDKGSIPDRFSAQQFSDYHSELNMSSLELGDSALYFCASSHTRDRDTDTQYFGPGTRLTVL.

V and J are TRBV7-6 and TRBJ2-2; 8 bases match TRBD2. The CDR3 runs to 15 residues. The J segment lost 7 bases and the V segment lost 5 bases, leaving 9 bases of the junction unmatched. Germline CDR1 is SGHVS and CDR2 is FNYEAQ. CDR3 sequence (DNA): TGTGCCAGCAGCCCCGCGGGGGGTAGGGGCGGGGAGCTGTTTTTT. Encoded protein: CASSPAGGRGGELFF.

The gene calls are TRBV10-3 and TRBJ2-7; 7 bases agree with TRBD2. Germline V gene sequence: CDR1 ENHRY, CDR2 SYGVKD. V shed 3 bases and J 1 base; nucleotides not matched to a gene: 6. This CDR3 is built from 15 residues. The CDR3 here is CAISDSGTASYEQYF. CDR3 sequence (DNA): TGTGCCATCAGTGACAGCGGGACCGCATCCTACGAGCAGTACTTC.

The rearrangement joins TRBV7-9 to TRBJ1-5; D ambiguous. Germline CDR1 is SEHNR and CDR2 is FQNEAQ (reference sequence). The CDR3 is 16 residues long. Deletions cut 3 bases from V and 6 bases from J, with 18 bases between. The CDR3 protein is CASSFLGREEGQPQHF. The CDR3 DNA reads TGTGCCAGCAGCTTCCTGGGGAGGGAGGAAGGTCAGCCCCAGCATTTT.

The genes are TRBV25-1 and TRBJ1-2, with a weak D call TRBD1 (5 bases). V lost 4 bases to trimming and J lost 7 bases, with 10 bases between them. Germline-derived CDR1 and CDR2 are MGHDK and SYGVNS. The CDR3 is 12 amino acids. The CDR3 sequence: CASSGPQGGYTF. The CDR3 coding sequence is TGTGCCAGCAGTGGTCCCCAGGGTGGCTACACCTTC.

The chain links TRBV7-2 to TRBJ1-2, with D possibly TRBD1 on 6 matching bases. This CDR3 region has 15 residues. From germline, CDR1 is SGHTA and CDR2 FQGNSA. V was clipped by 5 bases and J by 8 bases, with 21 bases between them. The CDR3, as DNA: TGTGCCAGCAGCCATTATAGGGGTTACCAGGGGGGCTACACCTTC. The encoded protein is CASSHYRGYQGGYTF. The variable domain in full, completed from reference TRBV7-2 and TRBJ1-2, reads GAGVSQSPSNKVTEKGKDVELRCDPISGHTALYWYRQSLGQGLEFLIYFQGNSAPDKSGLPSDRFSAERTGGSVSTLTIQRTQQEDSAVYLCASSHYRGYQGGYTFGSGTRLTVV.

The chain employs TRBV25-1 and TRBJ2-1, with 11 bases lining up with TRBD2. After removal of 3 bases from V and 6 bases from J, the junction contained 1 base not matched to a gene. The CDR3 spans 14 residues. Germline V gene sequence: CDR1 MGHDK, CDR2 SYGVNS. The CDR3 sequence is CASSELAGGNEQFF. CDR3 in DNA: TGTGCCAGCAGTGAGCTAGCGGGAGGCAATGAGCAGTTCTTC.

The CDR3 loop reads CASSRGQGGLSSYEQYF. CDR3 bases: TGTGCCAGCAGTCGTGGACAGGGAGGCTTAAGCTCCTACGAGCAGTACTTC. V is TRBV27 and J is TRBJ2-7, with TRBD1 matching 8 bases. In germline, CDR1 is MNHEY, CDR2 SMNVEV (reference sequence). The CDR3 covers 17 residues. V was pared by 5 bases and J by 0 bases, with 12 bases of the junction left unmatched.